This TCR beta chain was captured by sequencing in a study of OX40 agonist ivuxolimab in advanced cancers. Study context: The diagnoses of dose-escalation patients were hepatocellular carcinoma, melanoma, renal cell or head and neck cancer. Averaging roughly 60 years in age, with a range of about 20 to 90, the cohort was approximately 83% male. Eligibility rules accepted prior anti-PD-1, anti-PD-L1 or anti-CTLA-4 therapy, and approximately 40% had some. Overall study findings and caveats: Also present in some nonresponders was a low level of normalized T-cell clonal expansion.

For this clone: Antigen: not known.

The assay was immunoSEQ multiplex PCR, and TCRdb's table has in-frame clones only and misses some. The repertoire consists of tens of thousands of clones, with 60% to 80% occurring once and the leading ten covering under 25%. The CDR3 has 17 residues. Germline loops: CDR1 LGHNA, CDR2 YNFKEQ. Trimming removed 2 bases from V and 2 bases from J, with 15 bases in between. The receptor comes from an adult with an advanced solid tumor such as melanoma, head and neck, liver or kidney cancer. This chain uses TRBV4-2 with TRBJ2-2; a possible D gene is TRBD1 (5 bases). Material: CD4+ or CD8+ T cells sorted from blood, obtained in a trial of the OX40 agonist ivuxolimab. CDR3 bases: TGTGCCAGCAGCCAATCCTGGGGCCCCGAAAACACCGGGGAGCTGTTTTTT. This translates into CASSQSWGPENTGELFF.